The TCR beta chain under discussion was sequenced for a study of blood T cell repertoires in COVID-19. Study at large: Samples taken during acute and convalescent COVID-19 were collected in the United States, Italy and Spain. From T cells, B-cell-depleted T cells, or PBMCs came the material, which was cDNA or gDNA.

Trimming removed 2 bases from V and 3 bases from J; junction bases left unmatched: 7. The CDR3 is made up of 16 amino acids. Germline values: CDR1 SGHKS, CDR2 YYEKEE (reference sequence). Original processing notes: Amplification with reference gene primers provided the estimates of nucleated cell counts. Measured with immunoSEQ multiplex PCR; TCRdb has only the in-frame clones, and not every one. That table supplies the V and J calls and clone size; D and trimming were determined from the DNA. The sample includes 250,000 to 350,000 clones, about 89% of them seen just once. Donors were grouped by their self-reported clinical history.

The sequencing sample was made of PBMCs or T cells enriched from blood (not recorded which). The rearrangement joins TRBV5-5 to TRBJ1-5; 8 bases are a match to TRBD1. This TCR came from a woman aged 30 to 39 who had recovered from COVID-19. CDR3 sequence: CASSFSGTGTNQPQHF. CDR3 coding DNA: TGTGCCAGCAGCTTCTCCGGGACAGGTACCAATCAGCCCCAGCATTTT. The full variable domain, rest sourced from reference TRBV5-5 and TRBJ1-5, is DAGVTQSPTHLIKTRGQQVTLRCSPISGHKSVSWYQQVLGQGPQFIFQYYEKEERGRGNFPDRFSARQFPNYSSELNVNALLLGDSALYLCASSFSGTGTNQPQHFGDGTRLSIL.